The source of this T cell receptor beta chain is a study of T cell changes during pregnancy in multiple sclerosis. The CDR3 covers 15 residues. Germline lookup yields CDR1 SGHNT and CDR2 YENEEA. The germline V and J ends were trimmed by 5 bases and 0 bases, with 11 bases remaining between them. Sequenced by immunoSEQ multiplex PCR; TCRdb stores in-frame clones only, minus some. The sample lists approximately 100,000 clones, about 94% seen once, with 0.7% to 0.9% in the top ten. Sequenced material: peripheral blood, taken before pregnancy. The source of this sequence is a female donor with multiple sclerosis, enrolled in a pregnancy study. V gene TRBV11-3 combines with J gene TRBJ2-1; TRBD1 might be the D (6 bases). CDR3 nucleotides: TGTGCCAGCAGCCGCAACAGGGCCTCCTACAATGAGCAGTTCTTC. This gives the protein CASSRNRASYNEQFF.